One sample yielded the 29 T cell receptor beta chains listed below, sequenced in a study of shared clonotypes between healthy human individuals. TCRdb keeps only in-frame clones here, not all; method: immunoSEQ multiplex PCR. There are roughly 2.1 million clones in the sample; roughly 91% occur only once, and over 1.5% lies in the top ten. Naive CD8 cells lacked CD45RO, underwent positive selection for CCR7 and left out terminally differentiated effector memory CD45RA+ cells. The sequenced sample consisted of naive CD8+ T cells from PBMCs. These receptors originate from a man younger than 35 in good health. Some clones in this sample may be carry-over from other donors' samples.

The chain employs TRBV11-3 and TRBJ2-3; possibly TRBD1 or TRBD2 for D (5 bases each). The CDR3 consists of 14 residues. CDR1 SGHNT and CDR2 YENEEA come from the germline V gene. V dropped 5 bases and J dropped 6 bases, with 15 bases sitting between them. CDR3 bases: TGTGCCAGCAGCAGCACGTGGGACCGCGATACGCAGTATTTT. Its translation is CASSSTWDRDTQYF.

V gene TRBV13 combines with J gene TRBJ1-1; TRBD1 matches 9 bases. The CDR3 contains 14 residues. Trimming at V came to 5 bases and at J to 4 bases, leaving 5 bases not matched to a gene. The germline V gene has CDR1 PRHDT and CDR2 FYEKMQ (reference sequence). The CDR3 DNA follows: TGTGCCAGCAGCCAGGGGACAGGGATCACTGAAGCTTTCTTT. Translated: CASSQGTGITEAFF.

This clone has just a few counts. Compared with germline, one end of the junction differs, possibly owing to a read error. V and J are TRBV7-9 and TRBJ1-5, with 8 nucleotides matching TRBD1. Germline V CDR1 and CDR2: SEHNR, FQNEAQ (reference sequence). This CDR3 spans 12 amino acids. CDR3: CATAGDRDRLGF. The CDR3 DNA sequence: TGTGCCACCGCGGGCGACCGGGACAGGTTAGGTTTT.

This clone occurred once. The rearrangement links TRBV9 to TRBJ1-2, with a tentative D call TRBD1 (6 bases). Trimming took off 0 bases at V and 7 bases at J, with 16 bases between the two ends. The CDR3 is 15 amino acids. Germline-derived CDR1 and CDR2 are SGDLS and YYNGEE. The CDR3 spells CASSVDRRGLGGYTF. The CDR3 DNA reads TGTGCCAGCAGCGTAGACAGGAGGGGGTTGGGTGGCTACACCTTC.

Concerning this clone: Additional DNA sequences in this sample encode the identical CDR3. The J gene is TRBJ2-7, the V gene TRBV19; D ambiguous. With 5 bases removed from V and 2 bases from J, the gap between germline ends came to 10 bases. The CDR3 is 13 residues long. The germline V gene has CDR1 LNHDA and CDR2 SQIVND (reference sequence). CDR3 region: CASSPGPAYEQYF. As DNA, the CDR3 is TGTGCCAGTAGTCCCGGCCCGGCCTACGAGCAGTACTTC.

The chain employs TRBV7-6 and TRBJ1-6, with D possibly matching TRBD1 (6 bases). CDR1 and CDR2 from the germline V gene are SGHVS and FNYEAQ. The CDR3 consists of 14 residues. V was cut by 4 bases and J by 6 bases, with 10 bases left in between. The CDR3 region is CASSSGRGNSPLHF. The CDR3 DNA follows: TGTGCCAGCAGCTCCGGCAGGGGTAATTCACCCCTCCACTTT.

The chain has TRBV19 and TRBJ2-1, with 10 bases fitting TRBD2. V lost 5 bases to trimming and J lost 3 bases; unmatched junction nucleotides: 7. There are 16 residues in the CDR3. Germline CDR1 is LNHDA and CDR2 is SQIVND (reference sequence). The CDR3 here is CASSSLAGRGYNEQFF. Written as DNA, the CDR3 is TGTGCCAGTAGTTCACTAGCGGGACGGGGCTACAATGAGCAGTTCTTC.

The rearrangement links TRBV19 to TRBJ1-1; TRBD1 might be the D (6 bases). Trimming cost V 7 bases and J 0 bases, with 15 bases left between them. This CDR3 comprises 15 residues. From germline, CDR1 is LNHDA and CDR2 SQIVND (reference sequence). The CDR3 bases are TGTGCCAGTAACCGTCCGGGGGGCCTGAACACTGAAGCTTTCTTT. Its protein is CASNRPGGLNTEAFF. Together with reference TRBV19 and TRBJ1-1, the CDR3 gives the full variable domain: DGGITQSPKYLFRKEGQNVTLSCEQNLNHDAMYWYRQDPGQGLRLIYYSQIVNDFQKGDIAEGYSVSREKKESFPLTVTSAQKNPTAFYLCASNRPGGLNTEAFFGQGTRLTVV.

V usage is TRBV7-9 and J usage is TRBJ2-1; 10 bases line up with TRBD2. V gave up 4 bases and J gave up 4 bases; unmatched junction bases: 10. Per the germline V gene, CDR1 is SEHNR and CDR2 is FQNEAQ (reference sequence). The CDR3 contains 17 residues. For the CDR3, the DNA is TGTGCCAGCAGCTACGGGAGGAGCGGGGGGGGATACAATGAGCAGTTCTTC. It specifies CASSYGRSGGGYNEQFF.

This chain uses TRBV4-1 with TRBJ2-7; TRBD1 might be the D (5 bases). Deletions cut 1 base from V and 6 bases from J, with 13 bases between. The CDR3 is 14 residues long. Germline lookup yields CDR1 MGHRA and CDR2 YSYEKL. The DNA for the CDR3 is TGCGCCAGCAGCCAAGGGCGTCAGGGCGGCGAGCAGTACTTC. It specifies CASSQGRQGGEQYF.

This rearrangement joins TRBV4-1 to TRBJ1-2; possibly TRBD1 for D (5 bases). The CDR3 spans 15 residues. The germline V gene encodes CDR1 MGHRA and CDR2 YSYEKL. The V end lost 1 base, the J end lost 0 bases, and 9 bases lay between the germline ends. CDR3 amino acids: CASSQVTGSNYGYTF. CDR3 in DNA: TGCGCCAGCAGCCAAGTCACAGGCTCTAACTATGGCTACACCTTC.

The genes are TRBV27 and TRBJ1-3; D is ambiguous. Germline-derived CDR1 and CDR2 are MNHEY and SMNVEV (reference sequence). The CDR3 spans 17 residues. Trimming cost V 2 bases and J 0 bases, with 14 bases left between them. The CDR3 spells CASSLKFGPHSGNTIYF. CDR3 in DNA: TGTGCCAGCAGTTTAAAGTTCGGACCGCACTCTGGAAACACCATATATTTT.

Comments on this clone: Different DNA sequences within this sample yield the same CDR3. V gene TRBV27 combines with J gene TRBJ2-2; D gene uncertain. The CDR3 length is 14 residues. The V end was cut by 3 bases, the J end by 2 bases, with 7 bases between. The germline V gene encodes CDR1 MNHEY and CDR2 SMNVEV (reference sequence). Written as DNA, the CDR3 is TGTGCCAGCAGTTTGAGTCCAAACACCGGGGAGCTGTTTTTT. It encodes CASSLSPNTGELFF.

The chain links TRBV19 to TRBJ1-3; D gene ambiguous. From germline, CDR1 is LNHDA and CDR2 SQIVND (reference sequence). The CDR3 extends over 14 amino acids. V was cut by 3 bases and J by 2 bases, with 8 bases left in between. The CDR3 region is CASSMRGAGNTIYF. The CDR3, as DNA: TGTGCCAGTAGTATGCGCGGGGCTGGAAACACCATATATTTT.

This clone came up many times. This sequence joins TRBV10-1 and TRBJ2-3; TRBD1 might be the D (6 bases). V was shortened by 4 bases and J by 2 bases, with 13 bases between the two germline ends. This CDR3 comprises 15 residues. Per the germline V gene, CDR1 is WNHNN and CDR2 is SYGVQD (reference sequence). CDR3 sequence (DNA): TGCGCCAGCAGTGCATGCGGACAGCACACAGATACGCAGTATTTT. As protein: CASSACGQHTDTQYF.

The rearrangement uses TRBV7-3 and TRBJ2-6, with TRBD1 matching over 8 bases. The junction had 8 bases not matched to a gene; V was cut back by 4 bases and J by 0 bases. The CDR3 contains 18 residues. CDR1 and CDR2 (germline): SGHTA, FQGTGA. The CDR3: CASSYPGQANSGANVLTF. The DNA of the CDR3 is TGTGCCAGCAGCTACCCGGGACAGGCGAACTCTGGGGCCAACGTCCTGACTTTC. The variable domain in full, with the rest retrieved from reference TRBV7-3 and TRBJ2-6, is GAGVSQTPSNKVTEKGKYVELRCDPISGHTALYWYRQSLGQGPEFLIYFQGTGAADDSGLPNDRFFAVRPEGSVSTLKIQRTERGDSAVYLCASSYPGQANSGANVLTFGAGSRLTVL.

This clone was counted a single time. This chain links TRBV7-6 with TRBJ2-7, with a weak D call TRBD2 (5 bases). Trimming took 1 base from V and 5 from J, leaving 15 bases between them. Looked up from germline, CDR1 is SGHVS and CDR2 is FNYEAQ. This CDR3 contains 15 residues. The CDR3 protein is CASSLDLATLNEQYF. CDR3 in DNA: TGTGCCAGCAGCTTAGACCTAGCAACTCTTAACGAGCAGTACTTC.

V and J are TRBV9 and TRBJ1-1, with 7 positions matching TRBD1. This CDR3 has 14 residues. The germline CDR1 and CDR2 sequences are SGDLS and YYNGEE. V lost 3 bases, J lost 5 bases, and 7 bases stayed unmatched. The CDR3 sequence: CASSALKGATEAFF. CDR3 coding DNA: TGTGCCAGCAGCGCCCTTAAGGGGGCAACTGAAGCTTTCTTT.

The chain is built from TRBV7-9 and TRBJ2-1; D is uncertain. This CDR3 has 13 amino acids. V gave up 1 base and J gave up 8 bases, with 9 bases separating them. Germline V gene sequence: CDR1 SEHNR, CDR2 FQNEAQ (reference sequence). Here the CDR3 DNA reads TGTGCCAGCAGCTTAGGTTATGATGATGAGCAGTTCTTC. The encoded protein is CASSLGYDDEQFF.

The chain joins TRBV13 to TRBJ2-1, with a weak D call TRBD2 (6 bases). Germline V gene lookup returns CDR1 PRHDT and CDR2 FYEKMQ (reference sequence). The CDR3 runs to 16 residues. Trimming stripped 1 base from V and 8 bases from J, with 18 bases between. CDR3 DNA: TGTGCCAGCAGCTTAGAAAGTTCGGGGGTGGGAGATGAGCAGTTCTTC. This sequence encodes CASSLESSGVGDEQFF.

This clone has more than one count but fewer than ten. V usage is TRBV7-9 and J usage is TRBJ1-2; possibly TRBD1 for D (6 bases). V was shortened by 5 bases and J by 4 bases, with 17 bases between the two germline ends. CDR1 and CDR2 (germline): SEHNR, FQNEAQ (reference sequence). The CDR3 totals 15 residues. Here the CDR3 reads CASSGLPGQSYGYTF. CDR3 nucleotides: TGTGCCAGCAGCGGCCTGCCAGGACAGAGCTATGGCTACACCTTC.

The chain couples TRBV7-9 to TRBJ2-7, with TRBD2 matching over 7 bases. This CDR3 is 15 amino acids long. V was clipped by 5 bases and J by 1 base; unmatched bases: 8. In germline, CDR1 is SEHNR, CDR2 FQNEAQ (reference sequence). The CDR3 reads CASSKGGRPSYEQYF. The CDR3, as DNA: TGTGCCAGCAGCAAGGGCGGGAGACCATCCTACGAGCAGTACTTC.

V gene TRBV9 combines with J gene TRBJ2-5; D is unclear. Germline V gene lookup returns CDR1 SGDLS and CDR2 YYNGEE. V gave up 0 bases and J gave up 6 bases, with 12 bases separating them. This CDR3 is 14 amino acids long. This CDR3 is CASSVGTNTQTQYF. DNA of the CDR3: TGTGCCAGCAGCGTAGGAACAAATACCCAGACCCAGTACTTC.

The rearrangement uses TRBV7-2 and TRBJ1-2; D perhaps matches TRBD1 (6 bases). With 3 bases removed from V and 3 bases from J, the gap between germline ends came to 11 bases. This CDR3 is built from 14 residues. In germline, CDR1 is SGHTA, CDR2 FQGNSA. CDR3: CASSFISGDYGYTF. The CDR3 DNA sequence: TGTGCCAGCAGCTTTATTTCAGGGGACTATGGCTACACCTTC.

The chain couples TRBV7-3 to TRBJ2-4; D remains ambiguous. Germline V gene data show CDR1 as SGHTA and CDR2 as FQGTGA. CDR3 length: 16 amino acids. V lost 5 bases to trimming and J lost 2 bases, with 16 bases between them. The CDR3 region is CASSRRLRQPKNIQYF. DNA for the CDR3: TGTGCCAGCAGCCGACGGTTACGGCAGCCCAAAAACATTCAGTACTTC. Full variable domain (rest looked up from reference TRBV7-3 and TRBJ2-4): GAGVSQTPSNKVTEKGKYVELRCDPISGHTALYWYRQSLGQGPEFLIYFQGTGAADDSGLPNDRFFAVRPEGSVSTLKIQRTERGDSAVYLCASSRRLRQPKNIQYFGAGTRLSVL.

Remarks on this clone: Other DNA sequences in the same sample also yield this CDR3. V gene TRBV6-5 combines with J gene TRBJ1-4, with D possibly TRBD1 on 6 matching bases. CDR1 MNHEY and CDR2 SVGAGI come from the germline V gene. Trimming removed 3 bases from V and 0 bases from J, with 8 bases in between. This CDR3 comprises 15 residues. CDR3 nucleotide sequence: TGTGCCAGCAGTTATGAGGGGGCAACTAATGAAAAACTGTTTTTT. Its translation is CASSYEGATNEKLFF.

The chain links TRBV4-3 to TRBJ2-2, with 11 bases lining up with TRBD2. Unmatched junction bases numbered 5, after V lost 1 base and J lost 4 bases. The germline V gene has CDR1 LGHNA and CDR2 YSLEER. The CDR3 extends over 17 amino acids. DNA of the CDR3: TGCGCCAGCAGCCAAGGGGAAGGACTAGCGGGCACCGGGGAGCTGTTTTTT. Its protein is CASSQGEGLAGTGELFF.

The rearrangement uses TRBV7-3 and TRBJ2-3, with D hard to call. The CDR3 covers 14 residues. Trimming left V 1 base short and J 6 bases short, with 11 bases between. Germline V gene lookup returns CDR1 SGHTA and CDR2 FQGTGA. In DNA, the CDR3 is TGTGCCAGCAGCTTAAGTAGACCTTGGGATACGCAGTATTTT. Translating it yields CASSLSRPWDTQYF.

The rearrangement links TRBV28 to TRBJ2-5, with TRBD1 matching 7 bases. Germline CDR1 reads MDHEN; CDR2 reads SYDVKM. There are 15 residues in the CDR3. The trim removed 6 bases at V and 1 base at J, leaving 8 bases unmatched. The CDR3 reads CASRPEQGTQETQYF. The CDR3 coding sequence is TGTGCCAGCAGACCAGAACAGGGGACCCAAGAGACCCAGTACTTC.